The rows below give T cell receptor beta chains drawn from one sample of a study of T cell repertoires in cytomegalovirus infection. Each CDR3 protein is one row after TCRdb ran MiXCR on the reads. The table has roughly 500,000 distinct CDR3 sequences, about two fifths seen once. Their antigens remain unidentified. The source material was cultured PBMCs, sampled from culture after CMV antigen stimulation. The receptor source for this set is a human donor in good health (CMV status not recorded). Some clones in this sample may be carry-over from other donors' samples. The CDR3 runs from the conserved cysteine through the conserved F or W. A D gene is named only where the DNA matches it firmly. Some rows have no size entry. The others give once, few or many, or a class for an expanded clone.

d_gene: TRBD2
abundance: few
j_gene: TRBJ2-1
v_gene: TRBV11-2
CDR3aa: CASSFLAGLSSYNEQFF
CDR3nt: TGTGCCAGCAGCTTCCTAGCGGGGCTGAGCTCCTACAATGAGCAGTTCTTC

d_gene: TRBD2
abundance: -
j_gene: TRBJ2-3
v_gene: TRBV11-2
CDR3aa: CASSLDRLAGGNTQYF
CDR3nt: TGTGCCAGCAGCTTAGATCGCCTAGCGGGAGGCAATACGCAGTATTTT

d_gene: TRBD2
abundance: few
j_gene: TRBJ2-3
v_gene: TRBV7-2
CDR3aa: CASSSRAGGPGTDTQYF
CDR3nt: TGTGCCAGCAGCTCTAGGGCGGGAGGGCCGGGCACAGATACGCAGTATTTT

d_gene: -
abundance: -
j_gene: TRBJ2-3
v_gene: TRBV6-1
CDR3aa: CASSEAAGPDTQYF
CDR3nt: TGTGCCAGCAGTGAAGCGGCGGGGCCAGATACGCAGTATTTT

d_gene: TRBD1
abundance: few
j_gene: TRBJ2-7
v_gene: TRBV6-6
CDR3aa: CASSYRGQGAGEQYF
CDR3nt: TGTGCCAGCAGTTACCGGGGACAGGGGGCTGGGGAGCAGTACTTC

d_gene: -
abundance: few
j_gene: TRBJ2-3
v_gene: TRBV12-3/TRBV12-4
CDR3aa: CASSLGTAGVDTQYF
CDR3nt: TGTGCCAGCAGTTTAGGGACCGCAGGGGTCGATACGCAGTATTTT

d_gene: TRBD2
abundance: -
j_gene: TRBJ2-5
v_gene: TRBV7-7
CDR3aa: CASSPGGAGETQYF
CDR3nt: TGTGCCAGCAGCCCCGGGGGGGCCGGAGAGACCCAGTACTTC

d_gene: TRBD2
abundance: few
j_gene: TRBJ2-1
v_gene: TRBV7-6
CDR3aa: CASSLSFSGRASEQFF
CDR3nt: TGTGCCAGCAGCTTATCTTTTAGCGGGAGGGCAAGTGAGCAGTTCTTC

d_gene: -
abundance: -
j_gene: TRBJ1-2
v_gene: TRBV28
CDR3aa: CASSLGGFSYGYTF
CDR3nt: TGTGCCAGCAGTTTAGGGGGTTTCTCCTATGGCTACACCTTC

d_gene: -
abundance: -
j_gene: TRBJ1-4
v_gene: TRBV7-2
CDR3aa: CASSLLLDEKLFF
CDR3nt: TGTGCCAGCAGCCTCCTTTTAGATGAAAAACTGTTTTTT

d_gene: -
abundance: -
j_gene: TRBJ1-2
v_gene: TRBV3-1
CDR3aa: CASSRTGYGGGYTF
CDR3nt: TGTGCCAGCAGCCGAACGGGTTATGGGGGTGGCTACACCTTC

d_gene: -
abundance: -
j_gene: TRBJ1-2
v_gene: TRBV4-1
CDR3aa: CASSQDKSGVPYGYTF
CDR3nt: TGCGCCAGCAGCCAAGATAAGTCAGGGGTACCCTATGGCTACACCTTC

d_gene: TRBD1
abundance: -
j_gene: TRBJ2-3
v_gene: TRBV7-9
CDR3aa: CASPPARAHRGDTDTQYF
CDR3nt: TGTGCCAGCCCGCCCGCACGGGCCCACAGGGGAGACACAGATACGCAGTATTTT

d_gene: -
abundance: -
j_gene: TRBJ1-2
v_gene: TRBV4-3
CDR3aa: CASSQDREGKGGYTF
CDR3nt: TGCGCCAGCAGCCAAGATAGGGAGGGCAAAGGTGGCTACACCTTC

d_gene: -
abundance: -
j_gene: TRBJ1-1
v_gene: TRBV6-1
CDR3aa: CASSPRGGSTEAFF
CDR3nt: TGTGCCAGCAGCCCCAGGGGCGGGAGCACTGAAGCTTTCTTT

d_gene: -
abundance: -
j_gene: TRBJ2-1
v_gene: TRBV7-8
CDR3aa: CASSLFRAGRYYNEQFF
CDR3nt: TGTGCCAGCAGCTTATTTCGCGCAGGGCGATACTACAATGAGCAGTTCTTC

d_gene: TRBD2
abundance: -
j_gene: TRBJ2-7
v_gene: TRBV10-3
CDR3aa: CAISGTSATTYEQYF
CDR3nt: TGTGCCATCAGTGGGACTAGCGCGACTACCTACGAGCAGTACTTC

d_gene: -
abundance: many
j_gene: TRBJ1-4
v_gene: TRBV6-8
CDR3aa: CASSYSIVGEKLFF
CDR3nt: TGTGCCAGCAGTTACTCGATTGTGGGGGAAAAACTGTTTTTT

d_gene: TRBD1
abundance: once
j_gene: TRBJ2-7
v_gene: TRBV4-3
CDR3aa: CASSPNRGHYEQYF
CDR3nt: TGCGCCAGCAGCCCGAACAGGGGGCACTACGAGCAGTACTTC

d_gene: TRBD1
abundance: few
j_gene: TRBJ2-1
v_gene: TRBV12-3/TRBV12-4
CDR3aa: CASTLGQGADNEQFF
CDR3nt: TGTGCCAGCACCCTCGGACAGGGGGCCGACAATGAGCAGTTCTTC

d_gene: TRBD2
abundance: few
j_gene: TRBJ2-1
v_gene: TRBV7-2
CDR3aa: CASSLRAREGLNEQFF
CDR3nt: TGTGCCAGCAGCTTAAGAGCGCGGGAGGGCCTTAATGAGCAGTTCTTC

d_gene: -
abundance: many
j_gene: TRBJ2-2
v_gene: TRBV7-6
CDR3aa: CASSPNTGELFF
CDR3nt: TGTGCCAGCAGCCCGAACACCGGGGAGCTGTTTTTT

d_gene: TRBD1
abundance: -
j_gene: TRBJ2-4
v_gene: TRBV19
CDR3aa: CASSIGQGASKNIQYF
CDR3nt: TGTGCCAGTAGTATAGGGCAGGGGGCTTCCAAAAACATTCAGTACTTC

d_gene: TRBD2
abundance: few
j_gene: TRBJ2-1
v_gene: TRBV10-3
CDR3aa: CAISAQLAGAANEQFF
CDR3nt: TGTGCCATCAGTGCGCAACTAGCGGGAGCGGCAAATGAGCAGTTCTTC

d_gene: -
abundance: once
j_gene: TRBJ2-3
v_gene: TRBV6-2/TRBV6-3
CDR3aa: CASTNRALTWNTQYF
CDR3nt: TGTGCCAGCACGAACAGGGCGCTGACGTGGAATACGCAGTATTTT

d_gene: TRBD2
abundance: few
j_gene: TRBJ2-3
v_gene: TRBV7-8
CDR3aa: CASSSRLAGGNTQYF
CDR3nt: TGTGCCAGCAGCTCTCGACTAGCGGGGGGGAATACGCAGTATTTT

d_gene: -
abundance: few
j_gene: TRBJ2-2
v_gene: TRBV4-3
CDR3aa: CASSQVKSRWTGELFF
CDR3nt: TGCGCCAGCAGCCAAGTCAAAAGTCGGTGGACCGGGGAGCTGTTTTTT

d_gene: -
abundance: -
j_gene: TRBJ2-3
v_gene: TRBV4-1
CDR3aa: CASSQDYTLGNTQYF
CDR3nt: TGCGCCAGCAGCCAAGATTATACTTTAGGGAATACGCAGTATTTT

d_gene: -
abundance: few
j_gene: TRBJ2-1
v_gene: TRBV4-1
CDR3aa: CASSPPSGQGNYNEQFF
CDR3nt: TGCGCCAGCAGCCCGCCCAGCGGGCAGGGGAACTACAATGAGCAGTTCTTC

d_gene: TRBD2
abundance: -
j_gene: TRBJ2-7
v_gene: TRBV19
CDR3aa: CASNGGRALASDVDEQYF
CDR3nt: TGTGCCAGTAATGGCGGGAGGGCCTTAGCATCGGACGTCGACGAGCAGTACTTC

d_gene: -
abundance: -
j_gene: TRBJ2-7
v_gene: TRBV5-4
CDR3aa: CASSPSGRNSYEQYF
CDR3nt: TGTGCCAGCAGCCCTTCTGGACGGAATTCCTACGAGCAGTACTTC

d_gene: -
abundance: -
j_gene: TRBJ2-2
v_gene: TRBV7-2
CDR3aa: CASSLKSVNTGELFF
CDR3nt: TGTGCCAGCAGCTTAAAGAGCGTGAACACCGGGGAGCTGTTTTTT

d_gene: -
abundance: few
j_gene: TRBJ2-7
v_gene: TRBV7-9
CDR3aa: CASSSDISPGKQYF
CDR3nt: TGTGCCAGCAGCTCGGACATCTCTCCGGGCAAGCAGTACTTC

d_gene: -
abundance: -
j_gene: TRBJ1-6
v_gene: TRBV12-3/TRBV12-4
CDR3aa: CASSLREGRTNSPLHF
CDR3nt: TGTGCCAGCAGTTTAAGAGAGGGACGGACTAATTCACCCCTCCACTTT

d_gene: -
abundance: few
j_gene: TRBJ1-2
v_gene: TRBV7-2
CDR3aa: CASSPQVLGRFGYGYTF
CDR3nt: TGTGCCAGCAGCCCCCAGGTTCTGGGCAGGTTCGGCTATGGCTACACCTTC

d_gene: -
abundance: -
j_gene: TRBJ2-5
v_gene: TRBV6-2/TRBV6-3
CDR3aa: CASTPQAGAWQETQYF
CDR3nt: TGTGCCAGCACTCCACAGGCCGGAGCGTGGCAAGAGACCCAGTACTTC

d_gene: TRBD1
abundance: -
j_gene: TRBJ1-1
v_gene: TRBV4-2
CDR3aa: CASSQYDRENTEAFF
CDR3nt: TGTGCCAGCAGCCAGTACGACAGGGAAAACACTGAAGCTTTCTTT

d_gene: TRBD2
abundance: -
j_gene: TRBJ2-7
v_gene: TRBV10-3
CDR3aa: CANREPSGNEQYF
CDR3nt: TGTGCCAACCGCGAGCCTAGCGGGAACGAGCAGTACTTC

d_gene: TRBD2
abundance: -
j_gene: TRBJ2-7
v_gene: TRBV7-8
CDR3aa: CASSSSSGFSYEQYF
CDR3nt: TGTGCCAGCAGCTCCTCTAGCGGGTTCTCCTACGAGCAGTACTTC

d_gene: TRBD1
abundance: -
j_gene: TRBJ2-2
v_gene: TRBV7-2
CDR3aa: CASSFRTGSNTGELFF
CDR3nt: TGTGCCAGCAGCTTTAGGACAGGGAGTAACACCGGGGAGCTGTTTTTT

d_gene: -
abundance: -
j_gene: TRBJ2-5
v_gene: TRBV7-2
CDR3aa: CASSLGRMAQETQYF
CDR3nt: TGTGCCAGCAGCTTGGGGAGGATGGCCCAAGAGACCCAGTACTTC

d_gene: -
abundance: few
j_gene: TRBJ1-1
v_gene: TRBV4-3
CDR3aa: CASSQEGFEAFF
CDR3nt: TGCGCCAGCAGCCAAGAAGGGTTTGAAGCTTTCTTT

d_gene: TRBD2
abundance: few
j_gene: TRBJ2-1
v_gene: TRBV7-2
CDR3aa: CASSSTSGGGDNEQFF
CDR3nt: TGTGCCAGCAGCTCGACTAGCGGAGGTGGGGACAATGAGCAGTTCTTC

d_gene: -
abundance: many
j_gene: TRBJ1-2
v_gene: TRBV7-2
CDR3aa: CASSLGQGNYGYTF
CDR3nt: TGTGCCAGCAGCTTGGGGCAGGGGAACTATGGCTACACCTTC

d_gene: TRBD1
abundance: -
j_gene: TRBJ2-7
v_gene: TRBV12-3/TRBV12-4
CDR3aa: CASTWTGWNEQYF
CDR3nt: TGTGCCAGCACTTGGACAGGGTGGAACGAGCAGTACTTC

d_gene: TRBD1
abundance: -
j_gene: TRBJ2-6
v_gene: TRBV7-9
CDR3aa: CASSARQGDRRGANVLTF
CDR3nt: TGTGCCAGCAGCGCCCGACAGGGGGACCGGCGTGGGGCCAACGTCCTGACTTTC

d_gene: -
abundance: many
j_gene: TRBJ1-2
v_gene: TRBV7-2
CDR3aa: CASSLDINYGYTF
CDR3nt: TGTGCCAGCAGCTTAGATATAAACTATGGCTACACCTTC

d_gene: -
abundance: -
j_gene: TRBJ2-5
v_gene: TRBV7-2
CDR3aa: CASSSSVGGETQYF
CDR3nt: TGTGCCAGCAGCTCATCGGTGGGGGGTGAGACCCAGTACTTC

d_gene: TRBD2
abundance: -
j_gene: TRBJ2-1
v_gene: TRBV12-3/TRBV12-4
CDR3aa: CASSSKRRGLAVSSYNEQFF
CDR3nt: TGTGCCAGCAGTTCAAAGCGGCGGGGACTAGCGGTCAGCTCCTACAATGAGCAGTTCTTC